This T cell receptor (beta chain) was identified during a study of persistence of HIV-infected CD4 T cells. Notes on the study in general: CMV- and Gag-responding cells had lower TCRbeta richness than CD3/CD28-responding cells.

Sequencing used immunoSEQ version 4 in survey mode. Here immunoSEQ multiplex PCR was the method, and the copy in TCRdb shows in-frame clones only, minus some. The profile shows tens of thousands of clones, 65% to 75% of them singletons. CDR3 length: 16 amino acids. CDR1 is SGHRS, CDR2 YFSETQ, per germline. Trimming took 5 bases from V and 3 from J; bases not matched to a gene: 7. Comments on this clone: Its specificity is unknown.

The stimulus was an HIV-1 Gag 15-mer peptide pool, 0.85 to 1 ug/peptide/mL. Sorted nonresponding memory CD4+ T cells were CD40L-negative, CD69-negative, CD45RO-high. Donors had CD4+ T cell counts above 400 cells/uL and were CMV-seropositive. The sequence derives from an adult man with HIV who was CMV-seropositive. The specimen comprised CD4+ T cells sorted from PBMCs after approximately 19-hour stimulation, sampled from a patient who received antiretroviral therapy. This chain uses TRBV5-1 with TRBJ2-6, with TRBD1 matching over 8 bases. The CDR3 bases are TGCGCCAGCAGTCCCGGGACAGGAGGTGGGGCCAACGTCCTGACTTTC. Protein: CASSPGTGGGANVLTF.